The 24 T cell receptor beta chains reported below all come from one sample, sequenced in a study of shared clonotypes between healthy human individuals. Selected positively for CCR7 and CD45RO-negative, naive CD8 cells excluded terminally differentiated effector memory CD45RA+ cells. Only in-frame clones appear in the TCRdb table, and some are missing; sequencing was by immunoSEQ multiplex PCR. The repertoire consists of about 1,800,000 clones, with approximately 94% occurring once and the leading ten covering around 1%. The source material was naive CD8+ T cells sorted from blood. The receptors were gathered from a man between 18 and 35 years old in good health.

The chain combines TRBV11-2 with TRBJ2-1; no definite D call. Germline V lookup: CDR1 SGHAT, CDR2 FQNNGV. Deletions cut 4 bases from V and 7 bases from J, with 11 bases between. CDR3 length equals 13 residues. This CDR3 reads CASSSVLGNEQFF. CDR3 coding DNA: TGTGCCAGCAGCTCCGTCCTAGGAAATGAGCAGTTCTTC. The full variable domain, its missing parts supplied by reference TRBV11-2 and TRBJ2-1, is EAGVAQSPRYKIIEKRQSVAFWCNPISGHATLYWYQQILGQGPKLLIQFQNNGVVDDSQLPKDRFSAERLKGVDSTLKIQPAKLEDSAVYLCASSSVLGNEQFFGPGTRLTVL.

The chain uses TRBV27 and TRBJ2-3, with D possibly TRBD2 on 6 matching bases. CDR1 is MNHEY, CDR2 SMNVEV, per germline (reference sequence). The CDR3 loop spans 14 amino acids. V was shortened by 4 bases and J by 5 bases, with 13 bases between the two germline ends. The CDR3 region is CASSSDYLGDTQYF. The CDR3 DNA reads as TGTGCCAGCAGTTCGGACTATTTAGGAGATACGCAGTATTTT.

About this clone: This sample also contains other DNA sequences that code for the same CDR3. V gene TRBV9 combines with J gene TRBJ2-5, with 9 positions matching TRBD2. From germline, CDR1 is SGDLS and CDR2 YYNGEE. J gave up 1 base and V 4 bases, and 8 bases lay outside the gene matches. This CDR3 comprises 16 residues. For the CDR3, the DNA is TGTGCCAGCAGCCCTGGGCTAGCGGGACTCCAAGAGACCCAGTACTTC. It yields the protein CASSPGLAGLQETQYF. The full variable domain, in which reference TRBV9 and TRBJ2-5 provide the parts outside the CDR3, is DSGVTQTPKHLITATGQRVTLRCSPRSGDLSVYWYQQSLDQGLQFLIQYYNGEERAKGNILERFSAQQFPDLHSELNLSSLELGDSALYFCASSPGLAGLQETQYFGPGTRLLVL.

The chain is built from TRBV7-9 and TRBJ2-1; 8 bases fit TRBD1. V shed 2 bases, J shed 2 bases, and the junction held 8 bases outside the gene matches. In germline, CDR1 is SEHNR, CDR2 FQNEAQ (reference sequence). The CDR3 extends over 17 amino acids. The CDR3 nucleotides are TGTGCCAGCAGCTTATTACCGGGACAGGACCCCTACAATGAGCAGTTCTTC. It encodes CASSLLPGQDPYNEQFF.

The rearrangement joins TRBV19 to TRBJ2-2; D is undetermined. This CDR3 spans 14 amino acids. Trimming took off 5 bases at V and 6 bases at J, with 13 bases between the two ends. Germline CDR1 LNHDA, CDR2 SQIVND (reference sequence). The CDR3 DNA sequence: TGTGCCAGTAGTGCCACCATGGGCGCCGGGGAGCTGTTTTTT. This encodes CASSATMGAGELFF.

The V and J genes are TRBV4-3 and TRBJ2-4; D possibly corresponds to TRBD1 (6 bases). Germline V gives CDR1 LGHNA, CDR2 YSLEER. Between the trimmed V and J ends, which lost 4 bases and 1 base, there was a span of 11 bases. This CDR3 region has 15 residues. Written as DNA, the CDR3 is TGCGCCAGCAGCCCAGGGGCCGCGGCCAAAAACATTCAGTACTTC. Residues: CASSPGAAAKNIQYF.

Of note for this clone: This specimen includes other DNA sequences encoding the same CDR3. V is TRBV6-6 and J is TRBJ2-7, with D uncertain. Looked up from germline, CDR1 is MNHNY and CDR2 is SVGAGI (reference sequence). With 3 bases removed from V and 0 bases from J, the gap between germline ends came to 3 bases. The CDR3 has 12 residues. In nucleotides, the CDR3 is TGTGCCAGCAGTTATAGCTCCTACGAGCAGTACTTC. Its protein product is CASSYSSYEQYF.

CDR3 loop: CASSSGLAGGAEQFF. The CDR3 DNA is TGTGCCAGCAGCTCCGGACTAGCGGGAGGGGCTGAGCAGTTCTTC. This chain links TRBV5-6 with TRBJ2-1, with 15 bases matching TRBD2. The V gene's germline CDR1 is SGHDT and CDR2 YYEEEE. CDR3 length: 15 amino acids. The V segment lost 3 bases and the J segment 9 bases; nucleotides outside the gene matches: 4.

This clone was detected only a few times. The genes are TRBV6-5 and TRBJ1-6; D call uncertain. Trimming removed 0 bases at V and 9 bases at J, with 6 bases between. The CDR3 length is 13 residues. Per the germline V gene, CDR1 is MNHEY and CDR2 is SVGAGI. As DNA, the CDR3 is TGTGCCAGCAGTTACTCGAGCCTTTCACCCCTCCACTTT. Protein sequence: CASSYSSLSPLHF.

The genes are TRBV11-2 and TRBJ2-1; 7 bases line up with TRBD2. From germline, CDR1 is SGHAT and CDR2 FQNNGV. The CDR3 consists of 15 residues. Unmatched junction bases numbered 11, after V lost 5 bases and J lost 7 bases. DNA for the CDR3: TGTGCCAGCAGCCATGGGGAGGGGATTGGGAATGAGCAGTTCTTC. It codes for CASSHGEGIGNEQFF.

The chain has TRBV7-9 and TRBJ1-1; TRBD1 matches 8 bases. CDR3 length equals 15 residues. Germline CDR1 is SEHNR and CDR2 is FQNEAQ (reference sequence). The V gene end was trimmed by 1 base and the J gene end by 7 bases; junction bases not matched to a gene: 8. The CDR3 nucleotides are TGTGCCAGCAGCTTAGTGGGCAGGGGGCCTGGTGAAGCTTTCTTT. Amino acid sequence: CASSLVGRGPGEAFF.

This chain joins TRBV27 and TRBJ2-3; tentative D call: TRBD2 (5 bases). The length of the CDR3 is 14 residues. Germline CDR1 reads MNHEY; CDR2 reads SMNVEV (reference sequence). Deletions cut 3 bases from V and 2 bases from J, with 9 bases between. The CDR3 region is CASSFDYFTDTQYF. CDR3 in DNA: TGTGCCAGCAGTTTTGACTACTTCACAGATACGCAGTATTTT.

The chain uses TRBV6-1 and TRBJ2-7, with D possibly matching TRBD2 (5 bases). The V and J ends lost 5 bases and 0 bases respectively, with 14 bases between them. The CDR3 extends over 15 amino acids. Germline V gene data show CDR1 as MNHNS and CDR2 as SASEGT. The CDR3 loop is CASSPLGLSSYEQYF. CDR3 bases: TGTGCCAGCAGTCCCCTCGGACTGAGCTCCTACGAGCAGTACTTC.

In this sample, this clone turned up a few times. Other DNA sequences in the same sample also yield this CDR3. The chain joins TRBV4-2 to TRBJ2-7; no reliable D call. Germline V gene sequence: CDR1 LGHNA, CDR2 YNFKEQ. This CDR3 has 14 residues. V was pared by 1 base and J by 0 bases, with 7 bases between. The CDR3 DNA sequence: TGTGCCAGCAGCCAAGTGGAGAGCTCCTACGAGCAGTACTTC. This codes for CASSQVESSYEQYF.

The chain combines TRBV5-1 with TRBJ2-3; D unclear. The CDR3 has 15 amino acids. Trimming shortened V by 4 bases and J by 1 base, and 13 bases separated the two germline ends. CDR1 and CDR2 (germline): SGHRS, YFSETQ. CDR3 bases: TGCGCCAGCAGCCTCGGGCCTCAAGGCACAGATACGCAGTATTTT. It yields the protein CASSLGPQGTDTQYF. Combining the CDR3 with reference TRBV5-1 and TRBJ2-3 gives the whole variable domain KAGVTQTPRYLIKTRGQQVTLSCSPISGHRSVSWYQQTPGQGLQFLFEYFSETQRNKGNFPGRFSGRQFSNSRSEMNVSTLELGDSALYLCASSLGPQGTDTQYFGPGTRLTVL.

J is TRBJ2-1 and V is TRBV9, with 10 positions matching TRBD1. Trimming took 3 bases from V and 5 from J; bases not matched to a gene: 2. The CDR3 runs to 14 residues. Germline V CDR1 and CDR2: SGDLS, YYNGEE. CDR3 region: CASSAGTGDNEQFF. The DNA for the CDR3 is TGTGCCAGCAGCGCCGGGACAGGGGACAATGAGCAGTTCTTC.

This chain uses TRBV9 with TRBJ2-7; D gene unclear. This CDR3 spans 12 amino acids. Germline lookup yields CDR1 SGDLS and CDR2 YYNGEE. V lost 4 bases, J lost 6 bases, and 11 bases lay in between. The CDR3, as DNA: TGTGCCAGCAGCCCCTCCTCGGGCGAGCAGTACTTC. It yields the protein CASSPSSGEQYF.

The genes are TRBV7-2 and TRBJ2-5; D gene ambiguous. Germline V gives CDR1 SGHTA, CDR2 FQGNSA. The V and J ends lost 3 bases and 2 bases respectively, with 16 bases between them. CDR3 size: 16 residues. Here the CDR3 DNA reads TGTGCCAGCAGCTTCCCCCTGGACGGAATTCAAGAGACCCAGTACTTC. Protein: CASSFPLDGIQETQYF.

V and J are TRBV5-1 and TRBJ2-7; D not resolved. Germline V CDR1 and CDR2: SGHRS, YFSETQ. The CDR3 contains 13 residues. The V end lost 0 bases, the J end lost 3 bases, and 7 bases lay between the germline ends. The CDR3 nucleotides read TGCGCCAGCAGCTTGGACACTGGCTACGAGCAGTACTTC. Translation: CASSLDTGYEQYF.

V gene TRBV6-5 combines with J gene TRBJ2-5; 11 bases are a match to TRBD2. The CDR3 runs to 15 residues. CDR1 MNHEY and CDR2 SVGAGI come from the germline V gene. J lost 5 bases, V lost 5 bases, and 7 bases had no gene match. The CDR3: CASSRSGGAGETQYF. In nucleotides, the CDR3 is TGTGCCAGCAGTCGTAGCGGGGGGGCAGGTGAGACCCAGTACTTC.

The gene calls are TRBV9 and TRBJ2-7; the match to TRBD2 covers 11 bases. The length of the CDR3 is 16 residues. From germline, CDR1 is SGDLS and CDR2 YYNGEE. V lost 3 bases, J lost 6 bases, and 11 bases stayed unmatched. CDR3 DNA: TGTGCCAGCAGCGCCGCCACTAGCGGGGGTCCCTTCGAGCAGTACTTC. Translating it yields CASSAATSGGPFEQYF.

V is TRBV27 and J is TRBJ2-7; a possible D gene is TRBD2 (5 bases). V shed 10 bases and J shed 3 bases, with 13 bases lying between them. The CDR3 loop spans 12 amino acids. CDR1 is MNHEY, CDR2 SMNVEV, per germline (reference sequence). The CDR3 bases are TGTGCCACCTGGACTCCTGGCTACGAGCAGTACTTC. This translates into CATWTPGYEQYF.

Comments on this clone: Other nucleotide sequences in the sample specify the same CDR3. CDR3 DNA sequence: TGTGCCAGCAGTTGGGATAGCAATCAGCCCCAGCATTTT. Protein: CASSWDSNQPQHF. The chain recombines TRBV27 with TRBJ1-5; D uncertain. Germline-derived CDR1 and CDR2 are MNHEY and SMNVEV (reference sequence). The CDR3 loop spans 13 amino acids. The V gene lost 4 bases and the J gene lost 0 bases, with 4 bases spanning the gap.

J is TRBJ2-3 and V is TRBV28; 7 bases agree with TRBD2. V lost 4 bases, J lost 5 bases, and 3 bases stayed unmatched. The CDR3 is 13 amino acids. From germline, CDR1 is MDHEN and CDR2 SYDVKM. Written as DNA, the CDR3 is TGTGCCAGCAGTTGGACGGGAGGAGATACGCAGTATTTT. This codes for CASSWTGGDTQYF.